Shown below are 25 T cell receptor beta chains from a single sample sequenced in a study of regulatory T cells in long-lasting Graves disease. Building of the TCR beta libraries involved iRepertoire HTBI primers and Arm-PCR of CDR3 regions. TCRdb recomputed calls from the multiplex PCR reads with MiXCR, one row per CDR3 protein. The data contain a few hundred thousand distinct CDR3 sequences, approximately 16% of them seen just once; the ten biggest clones take up less than 30%. The time point denotes: newly diagnosed GD, antithyroid drugs for less than 3 months. The authors made the TCR library using RNA they extracted from PBMCs. These data also formed part of another study, on T cells in Graves' hyperthyroidism and ophthalmopathy.

Specimen: peripheral blood mononuclear cells (PBMCs), collected at new diagnosis, from a patient treated with antithyroid drugs. These receptors came from a woman younger than 35 with Graves disease.

This clonotype was observed many times. The V gene is TRBV12-3 or TRBV12-4, the J gene TRBJ1-2; D might be TRBD1 (6 bases). V gave up 6 bases and J gave up 4 bases, with 18 bases separating them. The CDR3 is 15 residues long. CDR3 protein: CASSSRGFSSYGYTF. DNA for the CDR3: TGTGCCAGCAGCTCCAGGGGTTTTAGTAGCTATGGCTACACCTTC.

This clonotype occurred many times. The rearrangement links TRBV5-5 to TRBJ2-7, with TRBD2 matching over 8 bases. CDR1 and CDR2 from the germline V gene are SGHKS and YYEKEE (reference sequence). The CDR3 has 15 residues. The V segment lost 0 bases and the J segment 3 bases; nucleotides outside the gene matches: 5. CDR3 in amino acids: CASSLDGSGVYEQYF. DNA for the CDR3: TGTGCCAGCAGCTTGGATGGTAGCGGGGTCTACGAGCAGTACTTC.

The J gene is TRBJ2-1, the V gene TRBV6-1; D is undetermined. The CDR3 totals 14 residues. Germline CDR1 MNHNS, CDR2 SASEGT. Trimming took off 2 bases at V and 5 bases at J, with 10 bases between the two ends. CDR3 region: CASSETEFNNEQFF. DNA for the CDR3: TGTGCCAGCAGTGAAACGGAATTTAACAATGAGCAGTTCTTC.

V usage is TRBV20-1 and J usage is TRBJ2-4; D is perhaps TRBD1 (5 bases). Germline V gives CDR1 DFQATT, CDR2 SNEGSKA (reference sequence). This CDR3 contains 15 residues. Trimming pared 0 bases from V and 7 bases from J, leaving 16 bases between. The CDR3 DNA sequence: TGCAGTGCTAGAGATCAGTGGCAGGGTGGGAACATTCAGTACTTC. This codes for CSARDQWQGGNIQYF.

This clonotype has ten or more counts. CDR3 sequence: CASSAIRGYYNEQFF. CDR3 in DNA: TGTGCCAGCAGCGCGATCAGGGGTTACTACAATGAGCAGTTCTTC. The chain combines TRBV6-1 with TRBJ2-1, with a tentative D call TRBD1 (6 bases). This CDR3 is built from 15 residues. From germline, CDR1 is MNHNS and CDR2 SASEGT. Between the trimmed V and J ends, which lost 6 bases and 3 bases, there was a span of 15 bases.

This clonotype was observed a handful of times. This chain connects TRBV14 to TRBJ2-5; maybe TRBD2 (6 bases). From germline, CDR1 is SGHDN and CDR2 FVKESK. CDR3 size: 14 residues. Trimming removed 4 bases at V and 6 bases at J, with 15 bases between. CDR3 region: CASSPGGVAKTQYF. For the CDR3, the DNA is TGTGCCAGCAGCCCCGGGGGAGTTGCGAAGACCCAGTACTTC.

Only a few counts were recorded for this clonotype. V usage is TRBV5-1 and J usage is TRBJ2-7; D is undetermined. Looked up from germline, CDR1 is SGHRS and CDR2 is YFSETQ. CDR3 length: 11 residues. Deletions cut 5 bases from V and 2 bases from J, with 5 bases between. The CDR3: CASRNTYEQYF. Written as DNA, the CDR3 is TGCGCCAGCAGGAATACCTACGAGCAGTACTTC.

Many counts were recorded for this clonotype. This chain uses TRBV6-1 with TRBJ2-1, with 9 nucleotides matching TRBD2. CDR1 is MNHNS, CDR2 SASEGT, per germline. After removal of 5 bases from V and 4 bases from J, the junction contained 9 bases not matched to a gene. The CDR3 runs 16 residues. The DNA for the CDR3 is TGTGCCAGCAGTCCGCATAGCGGGAGTATTTACAATGAGCAGTTCTTC. Its protein product is CASSPHSGSIYNEQFF.

In this sample, this clonotype turned up many times. V is TRBV28 and J is TRBJ1-5, with D perhaps TRBD1 (5 bases). V lost 3 bases, J lost 2 bases, and 14 bases lay in between. In germline, CDR1 is MDHEN, CDR2 SYDVKM. The CDR3 covers 16 residues. CDR3 sequence: CASSFQGVLGNQPQHF. DNA for the CDR3: TGTGCCAGCAGTTTTCAAGGGGTACTCGGCAATCAGCCCCAGCATTTT.

This clonotype has a count of ten or more. The chain couples TRBV20-1 to TRBJ2-5; 7 nucleotides agree with TRBD1. Germline V CDR1 and CDR2: DFQATT, SNEGSKA (reference sequence). Trimming took 6 bases from V and 4 from J; bases not matched to a gene: 8. This CDR3 is built from 13 residues. The CDR3 nucleotides are TGCAGTGCCCAGGGGGTGGTGATAGAGACCCAGTACTTC. This translates into CSAQGVVIETQYF.

This clonotype appeared many times. V usage is TRBV5-5 and J usage is TRBJ2-5; no definite D call. The germline V gene encodes CDR1 SGHKS and CDR2 YYEKEE (reference sequence). Deletions cut 4 bases from V and 2 bases from J, with 3 bases between. CDR3 length: 11 residues. DNA for the CDR3: TGTGCCAGCAGCGTACAAGAGACCCAGTACTTC. This gives the protein CASSVQETQYF.

This clonotype was detected only a few times. This sequence may be a read error, since a much larger clone differs from it by one base. The chain uses TRBV12-3 or TRBV12-4 and TRBJ2-7; 9 bases agree with TRBD2. The CDR3 is 13 residues long. CDR3 nucleotides: TGTGCCAACAGTTTTGGACTAGCGTACGAGCAGTACTTC. Translated, it gives CANSFGLAYEQYF.

This clonotype showed up many times. This sequence joins TRBV7-9 and TRBJ2-2; D remains ambiguous. V was pared by 11 bases and J by 3 bases, with 16 bases between. The CDR3 consists of 14 residues. Per the germline V gene, CDR1 is SEHNR and CDR2 is FQNEAQ (reference sequence). The DNA of the CDR3 is TGTGCCGGCCCCAAGGGAAAGGACACCGGGGAGCTGTTTTTT. As protein: CAGPKGKDTGELFF.

This clonotype appeared many times. This chain uses TRBV2 with TRBJ1-1; 9 bases map to TRBD1. The V gene end was trimmed by 7 bases and the J gene end by 6 bases; junction bases not matched to a gene: 9. CDR3 length equals 14 residues. Per the germline V gene, CDR1 is SNHLY and CDR2 is FYNNEI. CDR3 in DNA: TGTGCCAGCAAAAGGGACAGGGTAGAACCTGAAGCTTTCTTT. Translating it yields CASKRDRVEPEAFF.

The chain recombines TRBV6-5 with TRBJ2-5; 10 bases map to TRBD2. The CDR3 runs to 17 residues. With 2 bases clipped from V and 4 bases from J, the junction kept 10 bases outside the gene matches. Germline V gene sequence: CDR1 MNHEY, CDR2 SVGAGI. The CDR3 DNA sequence: TGTGCCAGCAGTTACCCTGTCGGCCTAGCGGGAGTAGAGACCCAGTACTTC. Translation gives CASSYPVGLAGVETQYF.

This clonotype was counted ten times or more. The CDR3 loop is CASSEDPRTAAYEQYF. Written as DNA, the CDR3 is TGTGCCAGCAGTGAAGACCCGAGGACAGCCGCCTACGAGCAGTACTTC. This sequence joins TRBV6-1 and TRBJ2-7, with D tentatively TRBD1 (6 bases). The V gene's germline CDR1 is MNHNS and CDR2 SASEGT. The CDR3 spans 16 residues. Between the trimmed V and J ends, which lost 1 base and 2 bases, there was a span of 15 bases.

This clonotype has ten or more counts. The chain couples TRBV11-2 to TRBJ1-6; 9 bases fit TRBD1. CDR1 is SGHAT, CDR2 FQNNGV, per germline. This CDR3 has 14 residues. Trimming cost V 5 bases and J 8 bases; bases outside gene matches: 4. CDR3 nucleotide sequence: TGTGCCAGCAGCGGGACAGGGACCCATTCACCCCTCCACTTT. It codes for CASSGTGTHSPLHF.

In this sample, this clonotype turned up many times. The chain combines TRBV9 with TRBJ2-5; 7 nucleotides align to TRBD2. This CDR3 is built from 16 residues. The V gene's germline CDR1 is SGDLS and CDR2 YYNGEE. After removal of 4 bases from V and 5 bases from J, the junction contained 14 bases not matched to a gene. CDR3 DNA: TGTGCCAGCAGCTCAGGAAGCGGGACGGCCTGGGAGACCCAGTACTTC. Its translation: CASSSGSGTAWETQYF.

This clonotype was counted at least ten times. This sequence joins TRBV5-1 and TRBJ2-4; weak D call: TRBD1 (5 bases). The DNA end is a closer match to TRBJ2-7, so the J assignment may be wrong. In germline, CDR1 is SGHRS, CDR2 YFSETQ. This CDR3 has 12 amino acids. CDR3 protein: CASLGQDYEQYF. The CDR3 DNA reads as TGCGCCAGCCTAGGACAAGACTACGAGCAGTACTTC.

In regard to this clonotype: A far larger clone is just one base off, so this is likely a read error. This chain links TRBV28 with TRBJ2-1; TRBD2 matches 8 bases. V gave up 5 bases and J gave up 13 bases; unmatched junction bases: 10. Germline V gives CDR1 MDHEN, CDR2 SYDVKM. CDR3 size: 13 residues. In nucleotides, the CDR3 is TGTGCCAGCAGTCCCGGGAGGGTGGAGACCCAGTTCTTC. Residues: CASSPGRVETQFF.

The CDR3 here is CATLPGPVGRAFF. As DNA, the CDR3 is TGTGCCACACTTCCGGGCCCCGTAGGGCGGGCTTTCTTT. The chain links TRBV6-2 or TRBV6-3 to TRBJ1-1; D unresolved. V gave up 10 bases and J gave up 11 bases, with 23 bases separating them. The germline gives CDR1 MNHEY, CDR2 SVGEGT. The CDR3 contains 13 residues.

Of note for this clonotype: One end of the junction does not line up with germline, which may come from a read error. The chain uses TRBV10-3 and TRBJ2-3, with 10 positions matching TRBD2. This CDR3 is 16 amino acids long. The V gene's germline CDR1 is ENHRY and CDR2 SYGVKD. The CDR3, as DNA: TGTGCCATCAGTGTTAAAGCGGGAGGGCCCTCAGATGCGCAGTATTTT. This translates into CAISVKAGGPSDAQYF.

The genes are TRBV7-3 and TRBJ2-3; D is unclear. CDR3 length: 13 amino acids. Trimming took 1 base from V and 3 from J, leaving 5 bases between them. CDR1 and CDR2 (germline): SGHTA, FQGTGA. The CDR3 here is CASSLMATDTQYF. CDR3 DNA: TGTGCCAGCAGCTTAATGGCTACAGATACGCAGTATTTT.

A word on this clonotype: One end of the junction fails to match germline, which may point to a read error. The rearrangement joins TRBV5-8 to TRBJ1-1; D gene unclear. The CDR3 covers 15 residues. Germline V gives CDR1 SGHTS, CDR2 YDEGEE. The CDR3 DNA reads TGCGCCAGCAGCTTGGAGGACGGGATGAACACTGAAACTTTCTTT. This codes for CASSLEDGMNTETFF. Using reference TRBV5-8 and TRBJ1-1 for the parts outside the CDR3, the full variable domain is EAGVTQSPTHLIKTRGQQATLRCSPISGHTSVYWYQQALGLGLQFLLWYDEGEERNRGNFPPRFSGRQFPNYSSELNVNALELEDSALYLCASSLEDGMNTETFFGQGTRLTVV.

This clonotype was seen repeatedly, ten times or more. The chain has TRBV28 and TRBJ1-5, with a possible D match to TRBD1 (6 bases). CDR1 is MDHEN and CDR2 is SYDVKM in the germline V gene. V lost 3 bases and J lost 4, with 22 bases in between. The CDR3 contains 18 residues. The CDR3 here is CASSFSPYHIRGNQPQHF. In DNA, the CDR3 is TGTGCCAGCAGTTTCTCACCTTATCATATAAGGGGGAATCAGCCCCAGCATTTT.